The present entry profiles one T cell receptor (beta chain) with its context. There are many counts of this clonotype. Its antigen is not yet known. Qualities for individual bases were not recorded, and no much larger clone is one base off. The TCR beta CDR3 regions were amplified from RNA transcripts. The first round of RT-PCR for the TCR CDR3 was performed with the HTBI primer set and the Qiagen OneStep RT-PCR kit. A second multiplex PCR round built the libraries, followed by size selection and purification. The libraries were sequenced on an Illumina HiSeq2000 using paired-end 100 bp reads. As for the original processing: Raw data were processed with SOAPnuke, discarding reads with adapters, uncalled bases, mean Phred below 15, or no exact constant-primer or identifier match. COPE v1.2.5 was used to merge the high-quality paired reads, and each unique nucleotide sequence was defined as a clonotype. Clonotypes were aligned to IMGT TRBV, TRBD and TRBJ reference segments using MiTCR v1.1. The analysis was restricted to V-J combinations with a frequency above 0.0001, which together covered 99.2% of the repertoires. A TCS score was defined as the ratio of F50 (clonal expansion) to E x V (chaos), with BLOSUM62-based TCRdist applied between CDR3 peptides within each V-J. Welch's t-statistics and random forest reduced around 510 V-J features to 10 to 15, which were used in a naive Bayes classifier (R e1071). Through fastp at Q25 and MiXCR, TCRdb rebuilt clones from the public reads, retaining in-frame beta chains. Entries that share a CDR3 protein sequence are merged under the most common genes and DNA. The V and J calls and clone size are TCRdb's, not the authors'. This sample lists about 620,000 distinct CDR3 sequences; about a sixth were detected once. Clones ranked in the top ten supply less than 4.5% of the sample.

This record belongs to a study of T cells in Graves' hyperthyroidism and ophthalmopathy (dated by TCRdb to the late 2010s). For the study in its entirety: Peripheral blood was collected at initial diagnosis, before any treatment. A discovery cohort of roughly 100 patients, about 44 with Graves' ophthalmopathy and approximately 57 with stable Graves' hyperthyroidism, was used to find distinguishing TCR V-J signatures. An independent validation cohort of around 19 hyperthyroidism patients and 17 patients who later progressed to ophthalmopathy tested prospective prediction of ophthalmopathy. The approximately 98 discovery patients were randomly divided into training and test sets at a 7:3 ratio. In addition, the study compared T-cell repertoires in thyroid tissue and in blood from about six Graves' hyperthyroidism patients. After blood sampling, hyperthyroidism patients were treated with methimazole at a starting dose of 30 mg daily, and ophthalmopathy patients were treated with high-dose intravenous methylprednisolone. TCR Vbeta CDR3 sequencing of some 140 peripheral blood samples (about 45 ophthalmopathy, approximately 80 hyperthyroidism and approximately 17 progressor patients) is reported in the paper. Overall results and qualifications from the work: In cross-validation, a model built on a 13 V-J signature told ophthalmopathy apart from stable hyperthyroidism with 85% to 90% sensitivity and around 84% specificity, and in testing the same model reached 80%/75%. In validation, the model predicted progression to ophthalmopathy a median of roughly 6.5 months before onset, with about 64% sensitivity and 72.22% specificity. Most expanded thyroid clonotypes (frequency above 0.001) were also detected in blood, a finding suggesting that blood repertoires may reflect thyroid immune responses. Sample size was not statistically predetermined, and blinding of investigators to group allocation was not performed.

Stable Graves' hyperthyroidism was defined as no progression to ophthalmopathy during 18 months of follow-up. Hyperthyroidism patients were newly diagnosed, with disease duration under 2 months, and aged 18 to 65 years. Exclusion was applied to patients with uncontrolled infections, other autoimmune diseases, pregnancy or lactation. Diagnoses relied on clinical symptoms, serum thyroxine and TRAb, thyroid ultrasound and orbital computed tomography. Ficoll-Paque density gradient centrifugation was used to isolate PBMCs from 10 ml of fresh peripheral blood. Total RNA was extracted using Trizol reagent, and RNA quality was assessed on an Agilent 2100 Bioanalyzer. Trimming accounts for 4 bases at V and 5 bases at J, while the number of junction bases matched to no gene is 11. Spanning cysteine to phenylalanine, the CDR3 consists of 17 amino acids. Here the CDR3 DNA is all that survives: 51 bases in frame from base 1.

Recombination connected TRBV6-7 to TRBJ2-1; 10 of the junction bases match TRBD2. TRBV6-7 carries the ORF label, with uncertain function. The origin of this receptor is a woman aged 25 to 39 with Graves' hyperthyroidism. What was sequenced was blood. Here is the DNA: TGTGCCAGCAGTTGTCCATCAGGACTAGCGGAAGACAATGAGCAGTTCTTC. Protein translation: CASSCPSGLAEDNEQFF.